This T cell receptor beta chain was obtained from a study of T cell changes during pregnancy in multiple sclerosis. Method: immunoSEQ multiplex PCR; TCRdb's copy keeps in-frame clones and lacks some. The table records about 18,000 clones, around 86% of them present only once. The TCR was taken from a female donor in good health, enrolled as a control in a pregnancy study. Specimen: CD8+ T cells from peripheral blood mononuclear cells, collected in the third trimester of pregnancy.

The CDR3 sequence is CASSFHLGTNYGYTF. The CDR3 bases are TGTGCCAGTAGTTTTCACCTAGGAACTAACTATGGCTACACCTTC. The V call is TRBV19, the J call TRBJ1-2; D unresolved. This CDR3 is 15 amino acids long. The V gene lost 5 bases and the J gene lost 0 bases, with 13 bases spanning the gap. Germline lookup yields CDR1 LNHDA and CDR2 SQIVND (reference sequence). The variable domain in full, completed from reference TRBV19 and TRBJ1-2, reads DGGITQSPKYLFRKEGQNVTLSCEQNLNHDAMYWYRQDPGQGLRLIYYSQIVNDFQKGDIAEGYSVSREKKESFPLTVTSAQKNPTAFYLCASSFHLGTNYGYTFGSGTRLTVV.